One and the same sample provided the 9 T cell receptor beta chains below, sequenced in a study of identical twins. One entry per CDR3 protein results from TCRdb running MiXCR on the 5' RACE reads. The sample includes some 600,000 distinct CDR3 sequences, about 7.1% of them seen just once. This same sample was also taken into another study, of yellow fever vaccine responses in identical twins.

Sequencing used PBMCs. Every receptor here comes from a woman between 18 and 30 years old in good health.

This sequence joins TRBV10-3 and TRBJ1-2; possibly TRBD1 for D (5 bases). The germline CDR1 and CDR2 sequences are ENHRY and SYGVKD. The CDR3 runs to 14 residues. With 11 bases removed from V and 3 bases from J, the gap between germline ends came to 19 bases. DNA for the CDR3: TGTGCCGTCCGGAACAGGACATCTGACTATGGCTACACCTTC. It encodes CAVRNRTSDYGYTF.

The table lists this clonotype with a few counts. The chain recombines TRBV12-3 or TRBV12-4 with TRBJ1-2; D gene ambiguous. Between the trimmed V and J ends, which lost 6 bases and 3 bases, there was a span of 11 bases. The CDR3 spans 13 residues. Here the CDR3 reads CASRGPGDYGYTF. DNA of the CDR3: TGTGCCAGCAGGGGCCCGGGAGACTATGGCTACACCTTC.

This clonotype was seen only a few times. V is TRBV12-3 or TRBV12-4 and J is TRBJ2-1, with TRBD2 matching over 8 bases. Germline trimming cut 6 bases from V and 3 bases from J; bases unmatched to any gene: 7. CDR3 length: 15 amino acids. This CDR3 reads CASRLIAGFYNEQFF. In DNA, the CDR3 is TGTGCCAGCAGATTAATAGCGGGGTTCTACAATGAGCAGTTCTTC.

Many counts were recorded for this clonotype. CDR3 DNA sequence: TGTGCCAGCAGTACCGGGACAGAGAACACTGAAGCTTTCTTT. It is translated as CASSTGTENTEAFF. This chain connects TRBV6-1 to TRBJ1-1, with TRBD1 matching over 7 bases. V shed 5 bases and J 1 base; nucleotides not matched to a gene: 4. Germline assignment: CDR1 MNHNS and CDR2 SASEGT. This CDR3 is 14 amino acids long.

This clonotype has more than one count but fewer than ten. CDR3 amino acids: CSARAGTDNSPLHF. CDR3 in DNA: TGCAGTGCTCGAGCTGGGACTGATAATTCACCCCTCCACTTT. The chain is built from TRBV20-1 and TRBJ1-6, with a tentative D call TRBD1 (5 bases). Trimming removed 5 bases at V and 5 bases at J, with 13 bases between. This CDR3 is 14 amino acids long. Germline CDR1 is DFQATT and CDR2 is SNEGSKA (reference sequence).

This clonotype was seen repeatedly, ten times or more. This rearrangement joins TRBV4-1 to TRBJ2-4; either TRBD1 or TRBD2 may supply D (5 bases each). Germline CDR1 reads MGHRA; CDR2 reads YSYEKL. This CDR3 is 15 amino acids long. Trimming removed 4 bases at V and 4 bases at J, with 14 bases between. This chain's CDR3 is CASSRTGTEKNIQYF. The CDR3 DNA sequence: TGCGCCAGCAGCCGGACCGGGACGGAGAAAAACATTCAGTACTTC.

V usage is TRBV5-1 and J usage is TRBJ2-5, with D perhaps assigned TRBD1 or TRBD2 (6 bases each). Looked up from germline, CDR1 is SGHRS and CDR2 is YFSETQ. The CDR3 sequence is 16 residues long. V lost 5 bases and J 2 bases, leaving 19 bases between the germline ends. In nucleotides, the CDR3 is TGCGCCAGCAGAGGGGGGCTCACTAGCATTCAAGAGACCCAGTACTTC. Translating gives CASRGGLTSIQETQYF.

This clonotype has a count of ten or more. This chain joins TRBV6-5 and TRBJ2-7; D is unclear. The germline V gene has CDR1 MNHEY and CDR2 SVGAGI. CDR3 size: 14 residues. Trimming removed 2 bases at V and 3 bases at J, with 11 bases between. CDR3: CASSYHSENYEQYF. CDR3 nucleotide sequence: TGTGCCAGCAGTTACCATTCGGAGAACTACGAGCAGTACTTC.

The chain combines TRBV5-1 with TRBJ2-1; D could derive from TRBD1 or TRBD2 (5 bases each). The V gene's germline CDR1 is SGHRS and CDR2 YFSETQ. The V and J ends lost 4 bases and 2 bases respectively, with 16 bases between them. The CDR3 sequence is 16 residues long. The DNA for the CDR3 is TGCGCCAGCAGCCCAAAGGGACGGACAACCTACAATGAGCAGTTCTTC. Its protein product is CASSPKGRTTYNEQFF. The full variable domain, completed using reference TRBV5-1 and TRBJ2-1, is KAGVTQTPRYLIKTRGQQVTLSCSPISGHRSVSWYQQTPGQGLQFLFEYFSETQRNKGNFPGRFSGRQFSNSRSEMNVSTLELGDSALYLCASSPKGRTTYNEQFFGPGTRLTVL.